This T cell receptor beta chain was sequenced in a study of Graves' ophthalmopathy and Graves' hyperthyroidism. Overall study context: Where ophthalmopathy was absent within 18 months of follow-up, hyperthyroidism was stable. Study outcomes and limitations: The model reached approximately 70% sensitivity and 72.22% specificity for predicting ophthalmopathy progression. Detected in blood as well were most expanded thyroid clonotypes with frequency above 0.001.

Worth noting for this clonotype: The target antigen is unknown.

Amplified material comprised TCR beta CDR3 regions derived from RNA transcripts. Scientists carried out first-round RT-PCR using HTBI primers and then a second-round multiplex PCR. TCRdb recomputed calls from the multiplex PCR reads with MiXCR, one row per CDR3 protein. The sample has over a million distinct CDR3 sequences, roughly two fifths seen once; the top ten hold 8.5% to 14%. The CDR3 covers 13 residues. Germline loops: CDR1 DFQATT, CDR2 SNEGSKA (reference sequence). Other autoimmune diseases, uncontrolled infections, pregnancy or lactation ruled patients out of participation. The chain has TRBV20-1 and TRBJ1-2; D not resolved. This clonotype was obtained from an adult man with Graves' hyperthyroidism. Sequencing used peripheral blood or thyroid tissue (not recorded which). CDR3 DNA: TGCAGCGTTGAAGCCCAGCCTCTCTATGGCTACACCTTC. Encoded protein: CSVEAQPLYGYTF.